What follows are 27 T cell receptor beta chains derived from one specimen sequenced in a study of shared clonotypes between healthy human individuals. Sequenced by immunoSEQ multiplex PCR; TCRdb stores in-frame clones only, minus some. The repertoire holds a few million clones, with roughly 92% as singletons. The sample taken for sequencing was naive CD4+ T cells sorted from blood. Subset given: CD45RA+ positively selected. The receptors were gathered from a man between 18 and 29 years old in good health.

This sequence joins TRBV18 and TRBJ1-1; D gene uncertain. Trimming took off 0 bases at V and 5 bases at J, with 13 bases between the two ends. The CDR3 is made up of 15 amino acids. CDR1 is KGHSH, CDR2 LQKENI, per germline. The CDR3 region is CASSPPERVGTEAFF. In nucleotides, the CDR3 is TGTGCCAGCTCACCACCCGAACGGGTGGGTACTGAAGCTTTCTTT.

This clone is a singleton in its sample. The CDR3 loop is CASTPERAGVPNEQFF. DNA for the CDR3: TGTGCCAGCACCCCGGAGAGAGCGGGAGTACCTAATGAGCAGTTCTTC. This chain links TRBV7-2 with TRBJ2-1; 8 bases map to TRBD2. Germline CDR1 SGHTA, CDR2 FQGNSA. CDR3 length equals 16 residues. V was pared by 7 bases and J by 7 bases, with 15 bases of the junction left unmatched. Full variable domain (rest looked up from reference TRBV7-2 and TRBJ2-1): GAGVSQSPSNKVTEKGKDVELRCDPISGHTALYWYRQSLGQGLEFLIYFQGNSAPDKSGLPSDRFSAERTGGSVSTLTIQRTQQEDSAVYLCASTPERAGVPNEQFFGPGTRLTVL.

This clone was recorded only once. The chain has TRBV25-1 and TRBJ1-6; D uncertain. CDR1 is MGHDK, CDR2 SYGVNS, per germline. Trimming took off 3 bases at V and 7 bases at J, with 7 bases between the two ends. There are 13 residues in the CDR3. The CDR3: CASSDEMNSPLHF. As DNA, the CDR3 is TGTGCCAGCAGTGACGAGATGAATTCACCCCTCCACTTT.

The chain is built from TRBV6-5 and TRBJ2-3; tentatively, D is TRBD1 (6 bases). V was pared by 5 bases and J by 3 bases, with 15 bases between. In germline, CDR1 is MNHEY, CDR2 SVGAGI. The CDR3 runs 15 residues. The CDR3 coding sequence is TGTGCCAGCAGTCGAGGGGGTTTAGGGACAGATACGCAGTATTTT. This sequence encodes CASSRGGLGTDTQYF.

The rearrangement links TRBV5-1 to TRBJ2-1, with 7 bases matching TRBD2. V dropped 4 bases and J dropped 8; count of bases not matched to a gene: 18. The CDR3 sequence is 17 residues long. Germline V gene sequence: CDR1 SGHRS, CDR2 YFSETQ. CDR3 in amino acids: CASSGNDGGLKVDEQFF. In nucleotides, the CDR3 is TGCGCCAGCAGCGGAAATGACGGGGGGTTAAAGGTCGATGAGCAGTTCTTC.

The chain uses TRBV7-2 and TRBJ2-7, with D unclear. V lost 3 bases and J 0 bases, leaving 6 bases between the germline ends. CDR1 and CDR2 from the germline V gene are SGHTA and FQGNSA. The CDR3 length is 13 residues. The CDR3 protein is CASSLLDSYEQYF. The CDR3 DNA is TGTGCCAGCAGCTTGTTGGACTCCTACGAGCAGTACTTC.

The chain carries TRBV6-6 and TRBJ2-7; D is possibly TRBD2 (6 bases). This CDR3 is 13 amino acids long. Looked up from germline, CDR1 is MNHNY and CDR2 is SVGAGI (reference sequence). V gave up 5 bases and J gave up 6 bases, with 14 bases separating them. The CDR3 coding sequence is TGTGCCAGCAGTGAGGAGGGAATGGGCGAGCAGTACTTC. It yields the protein CASSEEGMGEQYF.

DNA for the CDR3: TGCAGCGCTGTAGGGGATTACGAGCAGTACTTC. Translation gives CSAVGDYEQYF. V and J are TRBV29-1 and TRBJ2-7; a possible D gene is TRBD1 (5 bases). This CDR3 is 11 amino acids long. Deletions cut 7 bases from V and 4 bases from J, with 11 bases between. The germline CDR1 and CDR2 sequences are SQVTM and ANQGSEA.

This chain joins TRBV7-3 and TRBJ2-1; D gene ambiguous. CDR3 length: 12 residues. Per germline, CDR1 SGHTA and CDR2 FQGTGA. Trimming cost V 2 bases and J 12 bases, with 11 bases left between them. In nucleotides, the CDR3 is TGTGCCAGCAGCTTAGGCTCCAGAGGGCAGTTCTTC. It is translated as CASSLGSRGQFF.

V is TRBV6-1 and J is TRBJ1-1; D possibly corresponds to TRBD1 (6 bases). Germline V gives CDR1 MNHNS, CDR2 SASEGT. Trimming pared 6 bases from V and 0 bases from J, leaving 14 bases between. This CDR3 has 15 amino acids. The CDR3 protein is CASRLYRDMNTEAFF. The CDR3 region has the DNA TGTGCCAGCAGACTATACAGGGACATGAACACTGAAGCTTTCTTT.

The rearrangement links TRBV19 to TRBJ2-5, with 13 nucleotides matching TRBD2. The CDR3 has 15 amino acids. V shed 10 bases, J shed 5 bases, and the junction held 10 bases outside the gene matches. Germline CDR1 and CDR2: LNHDA and SQIVND (reference sequence). The CDR3 DNA reads TGTGCCACCAGTGTGGGGGGACTAGCGGGGGAGACCCAGTACTTC. It yields the protein CATSVGGLAGETQYF.

J is TRBJ2-5 and V is TRBV30, with a weak D call TRBD2 (6 bases). V was cut by 2 bases and J by 9 bases, with 19 bases left in between. The CDR3 loop spans 14 amino acids. Germline CDR1 GTSNPN, CDR2 SVGIG (reference sequence). CDR3 sequence reads: CAWSLASGWGAQYF. DNA for the CDR3: TGTGCCTGGAGTCTGGCCAGCGGGTGGGGGGCCCAGTACTTC. Full variable domain (rest looked up from reference TRBV30 and TRBJ2-5): SQTIHQWPATLVQPVGSPLSLECTVEGTSNPNLYWYRQAAGRGLQLLFYSVGIGQISSEVPQNLSASRPQDRQFILSSKKLLLSDSGFYLCAWSLASGWGAQYFGPGTRLLVL.

V gene TRBV5-4 combines with J gene TRBJ2-3; 8 bases line up with TRBD2. CDR1 and CDR2 (germline): SGHNT, YYREEE (reference sequence). The CDR3 has 17 residues. Trimming at V came to 0 bases and at J to 3 bases, leaving 9 bases not matched to a gene. Here the CDR3 reads CASSLVTGGPLTDTQYF. CDR3 bases: TGTGCCAGCAGCTTGGTAACGGGGGGGCCCTTGACAGATACGCAGTATTTT.

The CDR3 loop is CASRPGFGEQYF. The CDR3 DNA reads TGTGCCAGCAGACCCGGGTTCGGGGAGCAGTACTTC. The V call is TRBV2, the J call TRBJ2-7; no firm D call. The CDR3 is 12 residues long. CDR1 SNHLY and CDR2 FYNNEI come from the germline V gene. V lost 6 bases and J lost 7, with 13 bases in between. The variable domain in full, with the rest retrieved from reference TRBV2 and TRBJ2-7, is EPEVTQTPSHQVTQMGQEVILRCVPISNHLYFYWYRQILGQKVEFLVSFYNNEISEKSEIFDDQFSVERPDGSNFTLKIRSTKLEDSAMYFCASRPGFGEQYFGPGTRLTVT.

The rearrangement joins TRBV30 to TRBJ2-1; D gene ambiguous. V gave up 4 bases and J gave up 5 bases, with 6 bases separating them. Per germline, CDR1 GTSNPN and CDR2 SVGIG (reference sequence). The CDR3 contains 11 residues. CDR3 coding DNA: TGTGCCTGGACCCTAAACAATGAGCAGTTCTTC. It yields the protein CAWTLNNEQFF.

The chain employs TRBV10-3 and TRBJ2-2; D might be TRBD1 (6 bases). The CDR3 is made up of 15 amino acids. Trimming left V 8 bases short and J 2 bases short, with 15 bases between. Per the germline V gene, CDR1 is ENHRY and CDR2 is SYGVKD. DNA of the CDR3: TGTGCCATCGGTGGCCCGGGACACAACACCGGGGAGCTGTTTTTT. It encodes CAIGGPGHNTGELFF.

This clone was picked up one time. The chain carries TRBV5-1 and TRBJ2-6; D is ambiguous. Germline V lookup: CDR1 SGHRS, CDR2 YFSETQ. With 1 base removed from V and 0 bases from J, the gap between germline ends came to 5 bases. The CDR3 has 15 residues. CDR3 sequence: CASSLWSSGANVLTF. The CDR3 nucleotides read TGCGCCAGCAGCTTGTGGAGCTCTGGGGCCAACGTCCTGACTTTC.

About this clone: Other DNA variants within this sample encode the same CDR3. The chain uses TRBV10-3 and TRBJ2-3; TRBD2 matches 10 bases. Germline V gene lookup returns CDR1 ENHRY and CDR2 SYGVKD. The CDR3 loop spans 16 amino acids. With 0 bases clipped from V and 0 bases from J, the junction kept 0 bases outside the gene matches. As DNA, the CDR3 is TGTGCCATCAGTGAGTCGACTAGCGGGAGCACAGATACGCAGTATTTT. As protein: CAISESTSGSTDTQYF.

The chain employs TRBV5-1 and TRBJ2-3; D remains unclear. The V end lost 0 bases, the J end lost 2 bases, and 10 bases lay between the germline ends. The CDR3 is 15 amino acids. Per the germline V gene, CDR1 is SGHRS and CDR2 is YFSETQ. The CDR3 sequence: CASSLAAVLTDTQYF. The DNA of the CDR3 is TGCGCCAGCAGCTTGGCCGCTGTCCTCACAGATACGCAGTATTTT. The variable domain in full, completed from reference TRBV5-1 and TRBJ2-3, reads KAGVTQTPRYLIKTRGQQVTLSCSPISGHRSVSWYQQTPGQGLQFLFEYFSETQRNKGNFPGRFSGRQFSNSRSEMNVSTLELGDSALYLCASSLAAVLTDTQYFGPGTRLTVL.

Notes on this clone: This same CDR3 is encoded by further DNA sequences in the sample. The V gene is TRBV15, the J gene TRBJ2-5; no definite D call. V lost 0 bases, J lost 4 bases, and 6 bases lay in between. CDR1 and CDR2 (germline): LNHNV, YYDKDF (reference sequence). The CDR3 extends over 13 amino acids. The CDR3 here is CATSRDQGETQYF. The CDR3 nucleotides read TGTGCCACCAGCAGAGATCAAGGAGAGACCCAGTACTTC. The whole variable domain, remainder taken from reference TRBV15 and TRBJ2-5, is DAMVIQNPRYQVTQFGKPVTLSCSQTLNHNVMYWYQQKSSQAPKLLFHYYDKDFNNEADTPDNFQSRRPNTSFCFLDIRSPGLGDTAMYLCATSRDQGETQYFGPGTRLLVL.

The rearrangement joins TRBV4-1 to TRBJ1-6; weak D call: TRBD1 (6 bases). V gave up 0 bases and J gave up 10 bases, with 16 bases separating them. There are 16 residues in the CDR3. Germline assignment: CDR1 MGHRA and CDR2 YSYEKL. The CDR3 sequence: CASSQERDIRMSPLHF. DNA of the CDR3: TGCGCCAGCAGCCAAGAGCGGGACATTCGGATGTCACCCCTCCACTTT.

The rearrangement links TRBV6-6 to TRBJ2-3, with D unclear. Germline CDR1 is MNHNY and CDR2 is SVGAGI (reference sequence). This CDR3 contains 11 residues. V shed 7 bases and J shed 6 bases, with 8 bases lying between them. The CDR3 region is CASTLLDTQYF. The CDR3 coding sequence is TGTGCCAGCACTTTATTGGATACGCAGTATTTT.

J is TRBJ2-2 and V is TRBV2; D is uncertain. CDR3 length equals 15 residues. V was pared by 4 bases and J by 5 bases, with 14 bases between. The germline V gene encodes CDR1 SNHLY and CDR2 FYNNEI. In DNA, the CDR3 is TGTGCCAGCAGTGTTCAGAATAGGGTAACCGGGGAGCTGTTTTTT. It is translated as CASSVQNRVTGELFF.

This clone was recorded only once. The rearrangement links TRBV7-2 to TRBJ2-7, with D maybe TRBD1 (5 bases). The V gene lost 4 bases and the J gene lost 2 bases, with 12 bases spanning the gap. The CDR3 runs 14 residues. Per the germline V gene, CDR1 is SGHTA and CDR2 is FQGNSA. CDR3 region: CASSWTSETYEQYF. The DNA of the CDR3 is TGTGCCAGCAGCTGGACAAGCGAGACCTACGAGCAGTACTTC. Full variable domain (rest looked up from reference TRBV7-2 and TRBJ2-7): GAGVSQSPSNKVTEKGKDVELRCDPISGHTALYWYRQSLGQGLEFLIYFQGNSAPDKSGLPSDRFSAERTGGSVSTLTIQRTQQEDSAVYLCASSWTSETYEQYFGPGTRLTVT.

The V call is TRBV5-1, the J call TRBJ2-1, with 9 bases that match TRBD1. Germline V lookup: CDR1 SGHRS, CDR2 YFSETQ. Germline trimming cut 6 bases from V and 8 bases from J; bases unmatched to any gene: 12. CDR3 size: 15 residues. The CDR3 loop is CASTKSGTGFDEQFF. The CDR3 nucleotides are TGCGCCAGCACCAAATCCGGGACAGGGTTTGATGAGCAGTTCTTC.

V is TRBV6-1 and J is TRBJ1-5; D unresolved. Between the trimmed V and J ends, which lost 3 bases and 6 bases, there was a span of 6 bases. CDR3 length equals 12 residues. Per germline, CDR1 MNHNS and CDR2 SASEGT. CDR3 amino acids: CASSDLIQPQHF. In nucleotides, the CDR3 is TGTGCCAGCAGTGACTTGATTCAGCCCCAGCATTTT.

The count of this clone is one. J is TRBJ1-6 and V is TRBV7-2; 11 positions agree with TRBD1. Germline values: CDR1 SGHTA, CDR2 FQGNSA. This CDR3 is 15 amino acids long. V shed 4 bases and J 7 bases; nucleotides not matched to a gene: 3. The DNA for the CDR3 is TGTGCCAGCAGCTGGACAGGGGGCTACAATTCACCCCTCCACTTT. Translated: CASSWTGGYNSPLHF.